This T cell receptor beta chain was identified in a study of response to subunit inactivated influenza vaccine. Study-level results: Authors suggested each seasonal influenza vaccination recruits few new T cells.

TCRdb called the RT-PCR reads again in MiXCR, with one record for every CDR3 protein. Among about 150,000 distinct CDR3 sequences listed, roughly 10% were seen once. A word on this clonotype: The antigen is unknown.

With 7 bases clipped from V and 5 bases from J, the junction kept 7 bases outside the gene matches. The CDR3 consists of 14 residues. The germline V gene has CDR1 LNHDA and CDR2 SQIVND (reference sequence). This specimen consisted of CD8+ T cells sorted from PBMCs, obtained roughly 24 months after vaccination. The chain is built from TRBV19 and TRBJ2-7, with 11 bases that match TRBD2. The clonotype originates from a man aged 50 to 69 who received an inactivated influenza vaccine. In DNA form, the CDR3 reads TGTGCCAGTACCCAGACTAGCGGGGCTAACGAGCAGTACTTC. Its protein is CASTQTSGANEQYF.